A selection of T cell receptor beta chains follows, all from one sample in a study of OX40 agonist ivuxolimab in advanced cancers. Data came from immunoSEQ multiplex PCR; TCRdb stores just in-frame clones and leaves some out. The sample has under 15,000 clones, roughly 87% seen once. The sequencing here drew on CD4+ or CD8+ T cells sorted from blood, taken in a trial of the OX40 agonist ivuxolimab. All receptors come from an adult with an advanced solid tumor such as melanoma, head and neck, liver or kidney cancer. Each CDR3 is given with its conserved first and last residue. Each record gives: clone size, V gene, J gene, D gene, CDR3 DNA, CDR3 protein. D genes are given only for firm matches. Size tells how often a clone was seen (once, few, many) or the class of an expanded clone, and some rows leave it out.

-,TRBV4-1,TRBJ2-3,-,TGTGCCAGCAGCCAAGAGGAGCGAGGCACAGATACGCAGTATTTT,CASSQEERGTDTQYF
-,TRBV6-5,TRBJ2-7,-,TGTGCCACCCAGGCTTACGAGCAGTACTTC,CATQAYEQYF
-,TRBV7-9,TRBJ2-1,-,TGTGCCAGCAGCTTAGCGTTCGGGACCTTCAGGGTCTTC,CASSLAFGTFRVF
-,TRBV14,TRBJ2-7,-,TGTGCCAGCAGCCAAGATCTCAGGGACCCACCGTACGAGCAGTACTTC,CASSQDLRDPPYEQYF
-,TRBV11-3,TRBJ2-7,-,TGTGCCAGCAGCCCGGACAGACACTACGAGCAGTACTTC,CASSPDRHYEQYF
-,TRBV6-6,TRBJ2-7,-,TGTGCCAGCAGCCACAGGGACTACGAGCAGTACTTC,CASSHRDYEQYF
-,TRBV6-5,TRBJ1-2,-,TGTGCCAGCTACTCGGCGGATTATGGCTACACCTTC,CASYSADYGYTF
-,TRBV30,TRBJ1-2,TRBD1,TGTGCCTGGACGGGACAGGACTATGGCTACACCTTC,CAWTGQDYGYTF
-,TRBV7-2,TRBJ2-7,TRBD2,TGTGCCAGCAGCTTAGAGGGCGGGAGGTCCTACGAGCAGTACTTC,CASSLEGGRSYEQYF
-,TRBV30,TRBJ2-1,-,TGTGCCTGGCGGGAGCGGGCCTACAATGAGCAGTTCTTC,CAWRERAYNEQFF
-,TRBV5-6,TRBJ1-1,-,TGTGCCAGCAGCTTGGGGGGATCCACTGAAGCTTTCTTT,CASSLGGSTEAFF
once,TRBV30,TRBJ1-1,-,TGTGCCTGGACGGCCGGATTGAACACTGAAGCTTTCTTT,CAWTAGLNTEAFF
-,TRBV6-5,TRBJ1-2,-,TGTGCCAGCAGCCAGGGTGCCAATAACTATGGCTACACCTTC,CASSQGANNYGYTF
-,TRBV13,TRBJ2-3,TRBD2,TGTGCCAGCAGCCCAGGACTAGCGGGTTACACAGATACGCAGTATTTT,CASSPGLAGYTDTQYF
once,TRBV29-1,TRBJ1-2,TRBD1,TGCAGCGTGGTAACCGGGACAGGGGGCAATGGCTACACCTTC,CSVVTGTGGNGYTF
-,TRBV30,TRBJ2-1,TRBD2,TGTGCCTGGAGTGTTACGGGGGGGCCGAATGAGCAGTTCTTC,CAWSVTGGPNEQFF
few,TRBV18,TRBJ2-3,TRBD1,TGTGCCAGCTCACCCGACAGGGGGATAGGCACAGATACGCAGTATTTT,CASSPDRGIGTDTQYF
-,TRBV29-1,TRBJ2-2,TRBD1,TGCAGCGTCGACAGGGGTAGGGACACCGGGGAGCTGTTTTTT,CSVDRGRDTGELFF
-,TRBV7-9,TRBJ1-1,-,TGTGCCAGCGGCAGGGCCACTGAAGCTTTCTTT,CASGRATEAFF
once,TRBV7-9,TRBJ2-3,-,TGTGCCAGCTTTATGGGACCGAAGCAGTATTTT,CASFMGPKQYF
-,TRBV9,TRBJ2-7,TRBD2,TGTGCCAGCAGCCGTGGGACTAGCGGGATGGGTGAGCAGTACTTC,CASSRGTSGMGEQYF
-,TRBV6-6,TRBJ2-7,-,TGTGCCAGCAGGGAAGGGGGGGGAACCGAGCAGTACTTC,CASREGGGTEQYF